A single sample gave rise to the 13 T cell receptor beta chains below, sequenced in a study of shared clonotypes between healthy human individuals. The method was immunoSEQ multiplex PCR; TCRdb's version includes in-frame clones alone and lacks a portion of them. The sample has about 480,000 clones; roughly 78% are singletons. The sequencing input was PBMCs. Every receptor here comes from a woman aged 35 to 49 in good health. Some clones in this sample may be carry-over from other donors' samples.

The rearrangement joins TRBV19 to TRBJ2-3; 7 bases align to TRBD2. This CDR3 has 13 amino acids. Germline CDR1 and CDR2: LNHDA and SQIVND (reference sequence). Trimming removed 8 bases from V and 4 bases from J; junction bases left unmatched: 6. CDR3 coding DNA: TGTGCCAGTGGGCGGGAGAGGGCAGATACGCAGTATTTT. This sequence encodes CASGRERADTQYF.

The chain couples TRBV5-4 to TRBJ1-6, with a weak D call TRBD1 (6 bases). V was cut by 1 base and J by 8 bases, with 10 bases left in between. This CDR3 is built from 14 residues. Germline lookup yields CDR1 SGHNT and CDR2 YYREEE (reference sequence). The CDR3 reads CASSLWGRDSPLHF. The CDR3 DNA reads as TGTGCCAGCAGCTTGTGGGGGCGGGATTCACCCCTCCACTTT.

This clone was observed a handful of times. The rearrangement links TRBV18 to TRBJ2-7; D may correspond to TRBD1 or TRBD2 (7 bases each). V was shortened by 5 bases and J by 1 base, with 15 bases between the two germline ends. Germline V gene lookup returns CDR1 KGHSH and CDR2 LQKENI. CDR3 size: 15 residues. The CDR3: CASSSTGRASYEQYF. The DNA of the CDR3 is TGTGCCAGCTCATCGACAGGGAGGGCATCCTACGAGCAGTACTTC.

V usage is TRBV6-5 and J usage is TRBJ2-1; 7 positions match TRBD1. Germline trimming cut 0 bases from V and 4 bases from J; bases unmatched to any gene: 6. The germline V gene has CDR1 MNHEY and CDR2 SVGAGI. CDR3 length equals 16 residues. The CDR3: CASSYSADRAYNEQFF. As DNA, the CDR3 is TGTGCCAGCAGTTACTCTGCCGACAGGGCTTACAATGAGCAGTTCTTC.

This chain joins TRBV23-1 and TRBJ2-5; the D is unclear. TRBV23-1 is sorted into the ORF group, with uncertain function. The CDR3 is made up of 14 amino acids. V lost 2 bases, J lost 5 bases, and 12 bases lay in between. CDR3 in amino acids: CASSQRTVLETQYF. The CDR3, as DNA: TGCGCCAGCAGTCAAAGGACGGTTTTGGAGACCCAGTACTTC.

The gene calls are TRBV19 and TRBJ2-2, with D unresolved. With 5 bases removed from V and 4 bases from J, the gap between germline ends came to 11 bases. The CDR3 length is 14 residues. From germline, CDR1 is LNHDA and CDR2 SQIVND (reference sequence). CDR3 sequence: CASSRQPGTGELFF. The CDR3 nucleotides are TGTGCCAGTAGTCGTCAACCGGGCACCGGGGAGCTGTTTTTT.

V and J are TRBV7-9 and TRBJ2-5, with D possibly being TRBD1 or TRBD2 (5 bases each). The germline V gene encodes CDR1 SEHNR and CDR2 FQNEAQ (reference sequence). The CDR3 totals 15 residues. The V gene lost 3 bases and the J gene lost 7 bases, with 18 bases spanning the gap. This chain's CDR3 is CASSLASEGQGTQYF. The CDR3 region has the DNA TGTGCCAGCAGCTTGGCTAGTGAGGGGCAGGGGACCCAGTACTTC.

This clone was picked up a small number of times. V gene TRBV29-1 combines with J gene TRBJ1-1, with a weak D call TRBD1 (5 bases). The CDR3 spans 11 residues. Germline V gives CDR1 SQVTM, CDR2 ANQGSEA. V was trimmed by 7 bases and J by 6 bases, leaving 12 bases between them. The CDR3 DNA reads as TGCAGCGGCAGGGCGGGGGCTGAAGCTTTCTTT. The encoded protein is CSGRAGAEAFF. Supplemented by reference TRBV29-1 and TRBJ1-1, the full variable domain reads SAVISQKPSRDICQRGTSLTIQCQVDSQVTMMFWYRQQPGQSLTLIATANQGSEATYESGFVIDKFPISRPNLTFSTLTVSNMSPEDSSIYLCSGRAGAEAFFGQGTRLTVV.

This clone was counted once. This chain connects TRBV6-5 to TRBJ2-1, with D perhaps matching TRBD2 (6 bases). V was cut by 5 bases and J by 9 bases, with 17 bases left in between. Germline CDR1 is MNHEY and CDR2 is SVGAGI. The CDR3 totals 14 residues. CDR3 amino acids: CASSPVARGGEQFF. In DNA form, the CDR3 reads TGTGCCAGCAGTCCCGTCGCCCGGGGAGGTGAGCAGTTCTTC.

This clone was seen only a few times. The chain carries TRBV11-3 and TRBJ2-1; perhaps TRBD1 as D (6 bases). The CDR3 covers 16 residues. V was clipped by 5 bases and J by 7 bases, with 21 bases between them. The germline gives CDR1 SGHNT, CDR2 YENEEA. For the CDR3, the DNA is TGTGCCAGCAGCCTACGAGGGGTACAGGGTCGGAATGAGCAGTTCTTC. Encoded protein: CASSLRGVQGRNEQFF.

This clone came up a few times. The genes are TRBV11-2 and TRBJ1-1; D unresolved. Per germline, CDR1 SGHAT and CDR2 FQNNGV. V was cut by 2 bases and J by 1 base, with 8 bases left in between. This CDR3 region has 14 residues. CDR3 DNA sequence: TGTGCCAGCAGCTTAAGGGAGGGGAACACTGAAGCTTTCTTT. It translates to CASSLREGNTEAFF.

This chain connects TRBV19 to TRBJ2-7; 7 nucleotides align to TRBD1. Trimming at V came to 5 bases and at J to 6 bases, leaving 13 bases not matched to a gene. The germline V gene encodes CDR1 LNHDA and CDR2 SQIVND (reference sequence). CDR3 length: 15 residues. The CDR3 DNA reads as TGTGCCAGTAGTTGGAACAGGGGCGGTCCTCTCGAGCAGTACTTC. As protein: CASSWNRGGPLEQYF.

The chain recombines TRBV5-1 with TRBJ2-1; the match to TRBD2 covers 10 bases. V gave up 4 bases and J gave up 10 bases; unmatched junction bases: 8. The CDR3 spans 14 residues. The V gene's germline CDR1 is SGHRS and CDR2 YFSETQ. The CDR3 here is CASSVASGSREQFF. The CDR3 DNA reads as TGCGCCAGCAGCGTGGCTAGCGGGAGTAGAGAGCAGTTCTTC.